These 11 T cell receptor beta chains came from one sample sequenced in a study of blood T cells in healthy people across ages. The second PCR ran 7 to 11 cycles with a sample-barcoded 5' primer and J-beta primers. TCRdb used MiXCR to reprocess the 5' RACE reads, holding one entry per CDR3 protein. The data show hundreds of thousands of distinct CDR3 sequences, under 50% seen once. The material sequenced was blood. These receptors came from a man in his thirties or forties in good health.

This clonotype showed up just a few times. CDR3 coding DNA: TGTGCCAGCAGGACTAGCGGGGTCTACGAGCAGTACTTC. Translated: CASRTSGVYEQYF. The V call is TRBV7-2, the J call TRBJ2-7; 11 bases match TRBD2. V lost 6 bases and J lost 3; bases outside the gene matches: 1. The CDR3 length is 13 residues. Germline V gene lookup returns CDR1 SGHTA and CDR2 FQGNSA.

J is TRBJ1-1 and V is TRBV7-2; D is perhaps TRBD1 (5 bases). V was shortened by 7 bases and J by 2 bases, with 17 bases between the two germline ends. The CDR3 totals 15 residues. Per germline, CDR1 SGHTA and CDR2 FQGNSA. CDR3 DNA: TGTGCCAGCACCCTACGCAGGGCATCAAACACTGAAGCTTTCTTT. Translation gives CASTLRRASNTEAFF.

CDR3 region: CASSLDLQVRGETQYF. The CDR3 nucleotides read TGTGCCAGCAGCTTAGACCTTCAAGTGCGGGGAGAGACCCAGTACTTC. J is TRBJ2-5 and V is TRBV7-2; a possible D gene is TRBD2 (6 bases). Germline assignment: CDR1 SGHTA and CDR2 FQGNSA. The CDR3 is 16 amino acids. V was pared by 1 base and J by 4 bases, with 16 bases between. Full variable domain (remainder filled in from reference TRBV7-2 and TRBJ2-5): GAGVSQSPSNKVTEKGKDVELRCDPISGHTALYWYRQSLGQGLEFLIYFQGNSAPDKSGLPSDRFSAERTGGSVSTLTIQRTQQEDSAVYLCASSLDLQVRGETQYFGPGTRLLVL.

V and J are TRBV12-5 and TRBJ2-7, with D hard to call. This CDR3 comprises 17 residues. The germline V and J ends were trimmed by 1 base and 0 bases, with 16 bases remaining between them. Germline assignment: CDR1 LGHNT and CDR2 FRNRAP. The CDR3 loop is CASGLAILVPSSYEQYF. The CDR3 nucleotides read TGTGCTAGTGGTTTGGCCATCCTAGTACCGAGCTCCTACGAGCAGTACTTC.

The table lists this clonotype with a few counts. The CDR3 DNA follows: TGTGCCAGCAGTACTGGGAGCGGGTCCCAAGAGACCCAGTACTTC. This codes for CASSTGSGSQETQYF. The genes are TRBV27 and TRBJ2-5, with D tentatively TRBD2 (6 bases). This CDR3 is built from 15 residues. CDR1 and CDR2 (germline): MNHEY, SMNVEV (reference sequence). The V end lost 5 bases, the J end lost 1 base, and 14 bases lay between the germline ends.

This clonotype was observed a single time. V and J are TRBV10-3 and TRBJ2-7, with a possible D match to TRBD1 (5 bases). The CDR3 has 14 amino acids. Looked up from germline, CDR1 is ENHRY and CDR2 is SYGVKD. V lost 3 bases to trimming and J lost 0 bases, with 9 bases between them. CDR3 loop: CAISETGPSYEQYF. The CDR3 nucleotides read TGTGCCATCAGTGAAACAGGTCCCTCCTACGAGCAGTACTTC.

In its sample, this clonotype was seen a few times. The V and J genes are TRBV29-1 and TRBJ1-5; 7 bases agree with TRBD1. The trim removed 5 bases at V and 7 bases at J, leaving 11 bases unmatched. Germline CDR1 is SQVTM and CDR2 is ANQGSEA. The CDR3 length is 14 residues. The CDR3 here is CSVSDRDGRQPQHF. For the CDR3, the DNA is TGCAGCGTTTCAGACAGGGACGGACGACAGCCCCAGCATTTT. The entire variable domain, with the rest obtained from reference TRBV29-1 and TRBJ1-5, is as follows: SAVISQKPSRDICQRGTSLTIQCQVDSQVTMMFWYRQQPGQSLTLIATANQGSEATYESGFVIDKFPISRPNLTFSTLTVSNMSPEDSSIYLCSVSDRDGRQPQHFGDGTRLSIL.

The gene calls are TRBV28 and TRBJ2-7; TRBD1 agrees at 7 bases. The CDR3 extends over 14 amino acids. Germline V gives CDR1 MDHEN, CDR2 SYDVKM. The trim removed 3 bases at V and 4 bases at J, leaving 6 bases unmatched. CDR3 amino acids: CASSLSGGRYEQYF. In nucleotides, the CDR3 is TGTGCCAGCAGTTTGTCAGGGGGTAGGTACGAGCAGTACTTC.

The rearrangement uses TRBV9 and TRBJ2-3; tentative D call: TRBD2 (6 bases). The germline V and J ends were trimmed by 2 bases and 2 bases, with 12 bases remaining between them. The CDR3 covers 15 residues. The germline V gene encodes CDR1 SGDLS and CDR2 YYNGEE. This chain's CDR3 is CASSVASAYTDTQYF. CDR3 bases: TGTGCCAGCAGCGTGGCTAGCGCTTACACAGATACGCAGTATTTT.

Only a few counts were recorded for this clonotype. In nucleotides, the CDR3 is TGTGCCATCAGTGAAAGAGGCGGGGGGGAATACAATGAGCAGTTCTTC. This sequence encodes CAISERGGGEYNEQFF. The chain uses TRBV10-3 and TRBJ2-1; 9 bases fit TRBD2. This CDR3 is built from 16 residues. Germline-derived CDR1 and CDR2 are ENHRY and SYGVKD. The junction had 7 bases not matched to a gene; V was cut back by 3 bases and J by 4 bases.

This chain connects TRBV7-2 to TRBJ2-4, with 7 positions matching TRBD2. J was trimmed by 8 bases and V by 5 bases; bases with no gene match: 6. Germline assignment: CDR1 SGHTA and CDR2 FQGNSA. The CDR3 length is 13 residues. The CDR3 spells CASSRGVIDIQYF. As DNA, the CDR3 is TGTGCCAGCAGCCGGGGGGTGATCGACATTCAGTACTTC.